The present T cell receptor beta chain was sequenced within a study of blood T cell repertoires in COVID-19 (dated by TCRdb to about 2020). For the wider study: Samples from collaborators originated in the United States, Italy and Spain and spanned both the acute and convalescent phases of COVID-19. The material from the prospective study consisted of cDNA or gDNA derived from T cells, B-cell-depleted T cells, or PBMCs. Deeply sampled blood TCRbeta repertoires from subjects exposed to, actively infected with, or recovered from COVID-19 were included in the dataset. The repertoires were made available in a free public database intended to serve as a resource for research on the immune response to SARS-CoV-2. Samples were obtained from the ongoing ImmuneRACE study (first 160 participants) and from approximately 1,200 subjects provided by 6 global collaborators. Nearly every sample came with metadata listing a de-identified subject ID, COVID-19 status, age in years and sex. Where available, HLA class I and class II types were obtained from metadata supplied by the sample provider rather than from assay-based typing.

The immunoSEQ Assay, a bias-controlled multiplex PCR, was used to amplify TCRbeta CDR3 regions from genomic DNA. The authors' pipeline ran thus. Within the assay, amplification of reference gene primers was used to estimate how many nucleated cells each sample contained. To quantify the absolute abundance of each unique TCRbeta CDR3 rearrangement, sequence reads were collapsed and filtered. For each sample, productive Simpson clonality was calculated by taking the square root of Simpson's diversity index across productive rearrangements. Drawn from immuneACCESS, this table holds only the in-frame rearrangements with V and J called that TCRdb kept. Clones are partly lost; checked studies trace under half to an unresolved V gene and leave the rest unexplained. That table furnishes V, J and clone size, whereas the DNA furnished D and trimming. The sample profile shows around 250,000 clones; approximately 90% of them were found once. 3% of the sample lies in the top ten.

The CDR3 runs 14 residues from the cysteine to the phenylalanine. Only the CDR3 DNA stays, 42 bases, in frame from base 1. A distance of 8 bases separates the germline ends of V and J, which lose 3 bases and 2 bases respectively. The germline V gene sets CDR1 to SGHAT and CDR2 to FQNNGV. Whole blood was collected in K2EDTA tubes by collaborating institutions according to the institutions' own protocols. For TCRbeta analysis, collaborators shipped samples in one of three forms: frozen whole blood, isolated PBMCs, or DNA extracted from either of those sample types. On the study overall, not on this receptor specifically: The quantity of clinical and demographic metadata differed by source and by participant and was supplied without curation.

Points on this clone: The antigen this receptor binds is unknown. There are no base qualities to consult, and no much larger clone falls within one base.

The source is a woman under 40 with active or convalescent COVID-19. The sample was peripheral blood. The chain is encoded by TRBV11-2 joined to TRBJ2-1; a weak D assignment points to TRBD2 (5 bases agree). The nucleotides read TGTGCCAGCAGCTTGAGGGATCCCTACAATGAGCAGTTCTTC. It is translated as CASSLRDPYNEQFF. With all but the CDR3 taken from the reference TRBV11-2 and TRBJ2-1 genes, the full variable domain is: EAGVAQSPRYKIIEKRQSVAFWCNPISGHATLYWYQQILGQGPKLLIQFQNNGVVDDSQLPKDRFSAERLKGVDSTLKIQPAKLEDSAVYLCASSLRDPYNEQFFGPGTRLTVL.